A selection of T cell receptor beta chains follows, all from one sample in a study of blood T cell repertoires in COVID-19. Generated by immunoSEQ multiplex PCR, the TCRdb table keeps only in-frame clones and is missing some. The sample consists of roughly 250,000 clones, approximately 84% of them appearing once. Material: peripheral blood. The receptors shown here come from a man between 40 and 49 years old with acute or convalescent COVID-19. Each CDR3 is given without its conserved first and last residue.

J,V,CDR3
TRBJ1-5,TRBV19,ASSMGSPGGNQPQH
TRBJ1-2,TRBV5-4,ASSSTQTGSAYGYT
TRBJ2-2,TRBV29-1,SVVRGYTGELF
TRBJ2-1,TRBV24-1,ATRGGQGVNEQF
TRBJ2-7,TRBV11-2,ASSSPRTSGVHEQY
TRBJ2-1,TRBV18,ASSPPGLTSGGVDEQF
TRBJ2-5,TRBV19,ASRPNGAGETQY
TRBJ1-1,TRBV12-5,ASGLVITGAGDTEAF
TRBJ2-3,TRBV5-8,ASSRYRLSTDTQY
TRBJ2-1,TRBV6-5,ASWTGTVYNEQF
TRBJ2-1,TRBV6-2/TRBV6-3,ASSVAGGRNEQF
TRBJ1-3,TRBV11-2,ASRLSLGAGNTIY
TRBJ2-3,TRBV3-1/TRBV3-2,ASSQVPSGGPDTQY
TRBJ1-3,TRBV11-2,ASSPIRSGNTIY
TRBJ1-2,TRBV2,ATSRGQSYGYT
TRBJ1-5,TRBV19,ASRGQAQGRSNQPQH
TRBJ2-1,TRBV12-5,ASGWGQYNEQF
TRBJ2-3,TRBV7-8,ASSLRSAGGTDTQY
TRBJ1-1,TRBV6-4,ASPQGESTEAF
TRBJ2-1,TRBV7-2,ASSLVARSYNEQF
TRBJ1-4,TRBV6-5,ASSLRGEKLF
TRBJ2-7,TRBV20-1,SASPQTSAYEQY
TRBJ1-5,TRBV7-2,ASRPGPDSNQPQH
TRBJ2-6,TRBV6-5,ASSLLGPGANVLT
TRBJ1-2,TRBV19,ASSIGGFGYT
TRBJ1-1,TRBV10-3,AISESEVTEAF
TRBJ2-7,TRBV5-1,ASSLGQPPYEQY
TRBJ1-1,TRBV9,ASSVAFRNTEAF
TRBJ2-1,TRBV11-2,ASSFGSSYNEQF
TRBJ2-7,TRBV7-8,ASSLSDRGEQY
TRBJ2-7,TRBV5-1,ASSLAGVSSYEQY
TRBJ1-1,TRBV4-2,ASSQEPGRFMNTEAF
TRBJ1-5,TRBV4-1,ASSQDEDQPQH
TRBJ2-7,TRBV6-1,ASSEGRGIGSYEQY
TRBJ1-1,TRBV7-2,ASSLFKGGTEAF
TRBJ1-5,TRBV4-3,ASSHRGGGQPQH
TRBJ1-2,TRBV21-1,ASLFGANYGYT
TRBJ1-5,TRBV28,ASIMGGTPNQPQH
TRBJ2-2,TRBV27,ASSHTGLGTGELF
TRBJ2-5,TRBV25-1,ASSEFTGSTETQY
TRBJ1-5,TRBV9,ASSEGQGALNQPQH
TRBJ2-3,TRBV5-1,ASSLGLETDTQY
TRBJ1-1,TRBV5-6,ASSLDRGITEAF
TRBJ2-7,TRBV9,ASSLGGGSSYEQY
TRBJ2-2,TRBV2,ASSDVLVGEGRTGELF
TRBJ2-7,TRBV5-4,ASSLRTSGSYEQY
TRBJ1-1,TRBV6-1,ASRLRDSRAF
TRBJ2-3,TRBV30,AWSVASASTDTQY
TRBJ2-7,TRBV4-3,ASSQGLGGLSYEQY
TRBJ2-7,TRBV6-5,ASSTTGAREQY
TRBJ1-2,TRBV9,ASSVAPGAVYGYT
TRBJ1-2,TRBV6-2/TRBV6-3,ASSQGPYGYT
TRBJ2-3,TRBV5-1,ASSKLAGGPADTQY